This T cell receptor beta chain was identified in a study of beta chain features in type 1 diabetes. About the research overall: On cell yields, gender and age, patients and healthy donors were similar.

TCRB transcripts that were expressed got sequenced, as all of the isolated RNA had been reverse transcribed. Assay: immunoSEQ multiplex PCR; the TCRdb copy retains only in-frame clones and omits some. This table holds around 340,000 clones, under 8.5% found once. Trimming shortened V by 0 bases and J by 7 bases, and 7 bases separated the two germline ends. Germline CDR1 SGHAT, CDR2 FQDESV (reference sequence). CDR3 size: 13 residues. This clone was seen many times. This receptor was identified in a woman under 30 in good health. The J gene is TRBJ1-5, the V gene TRBV11-1; D is unclear. Sequenced: central memory CD4+ T cells from blood. In nucleotides, the CDR3 is TGTGCCAGCAGCTTAGCCTCTGAACAGCCCCAGCATTTT. Its protein product is CASSLASEQPQHF.